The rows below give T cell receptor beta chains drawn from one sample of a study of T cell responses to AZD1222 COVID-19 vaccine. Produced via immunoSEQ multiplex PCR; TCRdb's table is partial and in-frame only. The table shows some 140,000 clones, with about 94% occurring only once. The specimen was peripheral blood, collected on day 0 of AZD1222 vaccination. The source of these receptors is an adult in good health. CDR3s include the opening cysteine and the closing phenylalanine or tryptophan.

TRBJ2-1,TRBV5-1,CASSRETSGANEQFF
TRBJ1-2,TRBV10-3,CAISGEGDLGGYTF
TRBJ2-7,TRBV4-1,CASSQAHLTTYEQYF
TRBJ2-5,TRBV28,CASSFSQGRETQYF
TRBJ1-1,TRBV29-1,CSVEDRRNAGQTMNTEAFF
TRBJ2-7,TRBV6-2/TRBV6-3,CASSSPSTSGRLYEQYF
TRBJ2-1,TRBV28,CATRTSGYNEQFF
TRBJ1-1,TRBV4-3,CASSLGRTNTEAFF
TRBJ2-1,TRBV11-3,CASSLARTSRRNEQFF
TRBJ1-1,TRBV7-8,CASSFTYGKDSGTEAFF
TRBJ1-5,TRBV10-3,CAIGEGQPPPLRTDQPQHF
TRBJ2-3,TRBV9,CASSATGTRPDTQYF